The T cell receptor (beta chain) under discussion was sequenced for a study of cytomegalovirus exposure and HLA in healthy donors. Turning to the study itself: Unique TCRs from HLA-typed donors, 80 million to 90 million of them, were held in an early data release.

Amplification used 60 Vbeta primers and 13 Jbeta primers. Assay used: immunoSEQ multiplex PCR; TCRdb lists only in-frame clones, some missing. Seen here are 95,000 to 150,000 clones, around 66% observed once, and the top ten hold 1.5% to 1.7%. Germline lookup yields CDR1 GTSNPN and CDR2 SVGIG (reference sequence). The CDR3 loop spans 12 amino acids. Trimming stripped 3 bases from V and 6 bases from J, with 11 bases between. Of note for this clone: The antigen remains undetermined.

Donors likely had unrecorded immune exposures despite being nominally healthy when sampled. General study results and limits: A later look showed TCR association rates differing by HLA locus, highest for DRB1 and lowest for HLA-C.

The sample comprised PBMCs. V is TRBV30 and J is TRBJ1-2; tentatively, D is TRBD1 (5 bases). The source of this sequence is a man aged 18 to 29 in good health and CMV-seronegative. CDR3 protein: CAWSLRQHGYTF. The CDR3 region has the DNA TGTGCCTGGAGCCTCAGACAGCATGGCTACACCTTC. The entire variable domain, with the rest obtained from reference TRBV30 and TRBJ1-2, is as follows: SQTIHQWPATLVQPVGSPLSLECTVEGTSNPNLYWYRQAAGRGLQLLFYSVGIGQISSEVPQNLSASRPQDRQFILSSKKLLLSDSGFYLCAWSLRQHGYTFGSGTRLTVV.